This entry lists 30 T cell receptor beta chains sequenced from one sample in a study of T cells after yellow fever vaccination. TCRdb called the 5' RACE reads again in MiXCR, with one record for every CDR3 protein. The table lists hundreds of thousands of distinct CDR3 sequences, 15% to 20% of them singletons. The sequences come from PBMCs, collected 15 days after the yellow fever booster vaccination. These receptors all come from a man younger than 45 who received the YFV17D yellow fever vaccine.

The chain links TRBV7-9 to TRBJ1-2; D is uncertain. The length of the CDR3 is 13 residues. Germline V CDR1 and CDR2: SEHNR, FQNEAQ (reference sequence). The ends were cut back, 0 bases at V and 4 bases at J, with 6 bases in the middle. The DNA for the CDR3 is TGTGCCAGCAGCTTAGCACAACCCTATGGCTACACCTTC. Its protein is CASSLAQPYGYTF.

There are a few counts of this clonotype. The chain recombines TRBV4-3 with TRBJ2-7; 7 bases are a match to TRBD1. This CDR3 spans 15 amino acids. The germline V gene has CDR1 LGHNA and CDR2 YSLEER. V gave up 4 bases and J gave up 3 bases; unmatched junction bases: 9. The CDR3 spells CASSRARGTLYEQYF. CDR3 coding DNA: TGCGCCAGCAGCCGCGCCAGGGGGACACTCTACGAGCAGTACTTC.

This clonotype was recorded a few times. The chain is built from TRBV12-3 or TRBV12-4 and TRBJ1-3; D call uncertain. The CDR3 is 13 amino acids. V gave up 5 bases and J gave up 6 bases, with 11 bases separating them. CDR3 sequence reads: CASSPGQINTIYF. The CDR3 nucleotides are TGTGCCAGCAGTCCCGGTCAGATAAACACCATATATTTT.

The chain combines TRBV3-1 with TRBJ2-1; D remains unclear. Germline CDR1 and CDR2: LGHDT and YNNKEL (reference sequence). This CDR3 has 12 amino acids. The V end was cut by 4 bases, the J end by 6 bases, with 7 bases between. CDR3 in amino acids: CASSPFPNEQFF. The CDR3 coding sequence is TGTGCCAGCAGCCCGTTTCCCAATGAGCAGTTCTTC.

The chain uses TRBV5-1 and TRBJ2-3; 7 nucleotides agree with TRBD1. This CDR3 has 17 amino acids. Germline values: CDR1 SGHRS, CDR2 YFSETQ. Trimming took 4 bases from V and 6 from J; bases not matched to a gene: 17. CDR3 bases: TGCGCCAGCAGCCAACCGATGGACAGGCCCATAGCGGATACGCAGTATTTT. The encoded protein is CASSQPMDRPIADTQYF.

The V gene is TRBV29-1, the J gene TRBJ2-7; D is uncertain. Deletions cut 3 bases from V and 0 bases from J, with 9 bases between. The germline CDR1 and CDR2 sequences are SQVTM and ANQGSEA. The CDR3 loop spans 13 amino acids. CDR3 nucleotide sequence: TGCAGCGTTGAGAGACGGAGCTCCTACGAGCAGTACTTC. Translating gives CSVERRSSYEQYF.

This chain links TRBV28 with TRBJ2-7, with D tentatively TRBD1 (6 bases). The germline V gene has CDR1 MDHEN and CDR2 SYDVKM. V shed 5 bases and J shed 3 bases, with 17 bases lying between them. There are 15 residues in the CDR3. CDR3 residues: CASSRTGTPLYEQYF. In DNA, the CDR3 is TGTGCCAGCAGTCGTACCGGGACACCGCTCTACGAGCAGTACTTC. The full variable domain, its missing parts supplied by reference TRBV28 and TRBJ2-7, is DVKVTQSSRYLVKRTGEKVFLECVQDMDHENMFWYRQDPGLGLRLIYFSYDVKMKEKGDIPEGYSVSREKKERFSLILESASTNQTSMYLCASSRTGTPLYEQYFGPGTRLTVT.

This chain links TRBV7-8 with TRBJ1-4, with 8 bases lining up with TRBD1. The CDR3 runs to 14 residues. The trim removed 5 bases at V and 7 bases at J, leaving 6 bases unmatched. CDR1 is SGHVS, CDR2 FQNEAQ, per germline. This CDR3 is CASSPTGVGEKLFF. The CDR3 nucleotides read TGTGCCAGCAGCCCGACAGGGGTGGGTGAAAAACTGTTTTTT.

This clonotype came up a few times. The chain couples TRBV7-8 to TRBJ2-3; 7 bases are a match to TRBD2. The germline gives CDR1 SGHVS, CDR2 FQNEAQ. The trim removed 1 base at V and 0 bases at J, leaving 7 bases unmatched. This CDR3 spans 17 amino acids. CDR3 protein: CASSLGGGGSSTDTQYF. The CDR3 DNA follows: TGTGCCAGCAGCTTAGGAGGTGGCGGGAGTAGCACAGATACGCAGTATTTT. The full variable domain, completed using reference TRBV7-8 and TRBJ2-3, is GAGVSQSPRYKVAKRGQDVALRCDPISGHVSLFWYQQALGQGPEFLTYFQNEAQLDKSGLPSDRFFAERPEGSVSTLKIQRTQQEDSAVYLCASSLGGGGSSTDTQYFGPGTRLTVL.

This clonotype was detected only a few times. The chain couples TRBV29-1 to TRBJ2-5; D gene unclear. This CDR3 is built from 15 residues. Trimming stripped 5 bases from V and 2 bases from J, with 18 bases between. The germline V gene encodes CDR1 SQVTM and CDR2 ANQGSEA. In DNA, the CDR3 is TGCAGCGTTCTGGGGAACAGACGAACACAAGAGACCCAGTACTTC. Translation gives CSVLGNRRTQETQYF.

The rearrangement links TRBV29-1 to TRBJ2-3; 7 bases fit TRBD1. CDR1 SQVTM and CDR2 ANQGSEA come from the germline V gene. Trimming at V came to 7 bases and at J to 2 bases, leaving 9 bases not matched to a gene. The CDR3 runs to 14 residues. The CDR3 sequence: CSAEEDRSTDTQYF. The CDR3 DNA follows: TGCAGCGCAGAGGAGGACAGGTCCACAGATACGCAGTATTTT.

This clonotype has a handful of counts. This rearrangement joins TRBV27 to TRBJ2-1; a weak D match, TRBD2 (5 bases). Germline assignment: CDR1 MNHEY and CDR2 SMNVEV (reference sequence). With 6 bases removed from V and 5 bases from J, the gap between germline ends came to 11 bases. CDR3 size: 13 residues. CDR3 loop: CASREASHNEQFF. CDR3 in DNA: TGTGCCAGCAGGGAGGCTAGCCACAATGAGCAGTTCTTC.

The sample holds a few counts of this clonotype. CDR3 DNA: TGCGCCAGCAGTTTACGAGAGACTGAAGCTTTCTTT. It encodes CASSLRETEAFF. V is TRBV10-2 and J is TRBJ1-1; D call uncertain. The CDR3 contains 12 residues. CDR1 and CDR2 (germline): WSHSY, SAAADI. V was clipped by 5 bases and J by 5 bases, with 9 bases between them.

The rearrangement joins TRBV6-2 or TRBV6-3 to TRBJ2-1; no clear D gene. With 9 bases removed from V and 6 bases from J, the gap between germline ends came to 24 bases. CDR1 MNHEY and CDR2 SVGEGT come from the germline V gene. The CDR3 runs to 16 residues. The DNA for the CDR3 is TGTGCCAGTTTCCCTCAGGCAGCGATGATAAGCAATGAGCAGTTCTTC. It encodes CASFPQAAMISNEQFF.

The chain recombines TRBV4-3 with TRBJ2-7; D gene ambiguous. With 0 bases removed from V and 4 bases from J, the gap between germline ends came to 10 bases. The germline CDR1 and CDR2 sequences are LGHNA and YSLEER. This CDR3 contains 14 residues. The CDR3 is CASSQDRRVYEQYF. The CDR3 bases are TGCGCCAGCAGCCAAGATCGTCGAGTTTACGAGCAGTACTTC.

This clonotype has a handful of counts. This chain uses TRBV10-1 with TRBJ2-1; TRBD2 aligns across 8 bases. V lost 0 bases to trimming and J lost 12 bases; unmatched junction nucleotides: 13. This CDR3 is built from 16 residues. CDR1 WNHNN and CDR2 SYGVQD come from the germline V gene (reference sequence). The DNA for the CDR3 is TGCGCCAGCAGTGAGTCAGCCGCCCCCGGGACTAGGACGCAGTTCTTC. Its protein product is CASSESAAPGTRTQFF.

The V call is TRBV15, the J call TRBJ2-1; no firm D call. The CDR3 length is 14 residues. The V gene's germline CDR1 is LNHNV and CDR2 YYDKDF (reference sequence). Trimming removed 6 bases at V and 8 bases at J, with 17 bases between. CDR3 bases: TGTGCCACCAGAGGTTTTTTTTCGTGGGATGAGCAGTTCTTC. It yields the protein CATRGFFSWDEQFF.

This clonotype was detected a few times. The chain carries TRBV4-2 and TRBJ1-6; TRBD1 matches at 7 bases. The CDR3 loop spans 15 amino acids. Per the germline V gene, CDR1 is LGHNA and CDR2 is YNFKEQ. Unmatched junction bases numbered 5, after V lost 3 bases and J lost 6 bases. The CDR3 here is CASSQAGTANSPLHF. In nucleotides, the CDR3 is TGTGCCAGCAGCCAGGCCGGGACAGCTAATTCACCCCTCCACTTT.

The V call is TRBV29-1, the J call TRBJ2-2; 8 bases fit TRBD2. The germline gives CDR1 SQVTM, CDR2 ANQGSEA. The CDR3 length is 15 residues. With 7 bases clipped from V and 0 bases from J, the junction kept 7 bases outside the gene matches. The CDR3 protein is CSAITSGSNTGELFF. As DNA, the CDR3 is TGCAGCGCTATAACTAGCGGCTCGAACACCGGGGAGCTGTTTTTT.

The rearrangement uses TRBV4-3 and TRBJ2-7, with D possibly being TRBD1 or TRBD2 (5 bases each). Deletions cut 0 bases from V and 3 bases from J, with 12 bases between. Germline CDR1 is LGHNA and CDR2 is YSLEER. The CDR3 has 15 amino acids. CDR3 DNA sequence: TGCGCCAGCAGCCAAGAGGCAGGGAGATTCTACGAGCAGTACTTC. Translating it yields CASSQEAGRFYEQYF.

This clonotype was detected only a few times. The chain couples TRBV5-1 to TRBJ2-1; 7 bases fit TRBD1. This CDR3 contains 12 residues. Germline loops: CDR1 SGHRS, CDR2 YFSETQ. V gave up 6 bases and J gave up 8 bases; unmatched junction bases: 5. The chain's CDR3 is CASKQGSDEQFF. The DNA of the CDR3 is TGCGCCAGCAAACAGGGGTCCGATGAGCAGTTCTTC.

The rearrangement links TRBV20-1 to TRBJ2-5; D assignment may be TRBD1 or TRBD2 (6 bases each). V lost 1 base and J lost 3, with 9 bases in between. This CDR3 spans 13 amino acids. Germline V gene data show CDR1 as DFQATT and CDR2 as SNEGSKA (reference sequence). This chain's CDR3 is CSARGRGKETQYF. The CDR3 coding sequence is TGCAGTGCTAGAGGGAGGGGGAAAGAGACCCAGTACTTC.

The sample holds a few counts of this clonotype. CDR3 protein: CSVAQGTETQYF. The CDR3 DNA reads as TGCAGCGTTGCCCAGGGGACAGAGACCCAGTACTTC. This chain joins TRBV29-1 and TRBJ2-5; D might be TRBD1 (6 bases). Germline CDR1 SQVTM, CDR2 ANQGSEA. Trimming left V 4 bases short and J 4 bases short, with 10 bases between. This CDR3 has 12 residues.

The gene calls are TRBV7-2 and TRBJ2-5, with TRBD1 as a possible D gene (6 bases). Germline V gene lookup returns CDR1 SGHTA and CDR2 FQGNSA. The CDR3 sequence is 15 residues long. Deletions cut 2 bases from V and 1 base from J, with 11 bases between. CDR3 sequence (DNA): TGTGCCAGCAGCTTACTAGGACAGCTCCAAGAGACCCAGTACTTC. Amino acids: CASSLLGQLQETQYF.

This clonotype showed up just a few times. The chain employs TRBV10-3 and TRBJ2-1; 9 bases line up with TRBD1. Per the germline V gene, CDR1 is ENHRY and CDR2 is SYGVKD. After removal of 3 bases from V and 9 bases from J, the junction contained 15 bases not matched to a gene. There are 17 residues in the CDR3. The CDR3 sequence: CAISDPRQGGTGIEQFF. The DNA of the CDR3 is TGTGCCATCAGTGACCCTCGACAGGGGGGCACGGGGATTGAGCAGTTCTTC.

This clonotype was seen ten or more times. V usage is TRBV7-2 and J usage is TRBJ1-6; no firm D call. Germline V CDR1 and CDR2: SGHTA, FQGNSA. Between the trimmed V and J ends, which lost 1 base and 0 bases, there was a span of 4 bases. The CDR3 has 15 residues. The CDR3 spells CASSLGSSYNSPLHF. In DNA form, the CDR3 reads TGTGCCAGCAGCTTAGGGAGCTCCTATAATTCACCCCTCCACTTT.

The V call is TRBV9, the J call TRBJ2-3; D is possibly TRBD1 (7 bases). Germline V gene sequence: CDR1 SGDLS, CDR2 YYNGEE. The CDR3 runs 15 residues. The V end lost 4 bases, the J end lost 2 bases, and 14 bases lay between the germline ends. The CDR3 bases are TGTGCCAGCAGCCGCGCAGGGGGACTCACAGATACGCAGTATTTT. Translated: CASSRAGGLTDTQYF.

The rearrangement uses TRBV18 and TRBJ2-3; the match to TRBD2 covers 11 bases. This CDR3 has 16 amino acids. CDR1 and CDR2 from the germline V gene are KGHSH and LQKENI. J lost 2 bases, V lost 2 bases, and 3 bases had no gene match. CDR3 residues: CASSPGTSGFTDTQYF. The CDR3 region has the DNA TGTGCCAGCTCACCAGGGACTAGCGGATTCACAGATACGCAGTATTTT.

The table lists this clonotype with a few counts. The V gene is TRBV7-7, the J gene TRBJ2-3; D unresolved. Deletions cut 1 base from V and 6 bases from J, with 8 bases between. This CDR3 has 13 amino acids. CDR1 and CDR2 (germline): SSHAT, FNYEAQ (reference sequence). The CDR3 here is CASSLVPMDTQYF. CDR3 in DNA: TGTGCCAGCAGCTTAGTTCCCATGGATACGCAGTATTTT.

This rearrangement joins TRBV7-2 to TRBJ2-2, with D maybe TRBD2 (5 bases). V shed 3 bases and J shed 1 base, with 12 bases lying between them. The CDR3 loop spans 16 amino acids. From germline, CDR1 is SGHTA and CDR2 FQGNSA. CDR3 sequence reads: CASSFESSLNTGELFF. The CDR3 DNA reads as TGTGCCAGCAGCTTCGAGTCTAGCTTGAACACCGGGGAGCTGTTTTTT.